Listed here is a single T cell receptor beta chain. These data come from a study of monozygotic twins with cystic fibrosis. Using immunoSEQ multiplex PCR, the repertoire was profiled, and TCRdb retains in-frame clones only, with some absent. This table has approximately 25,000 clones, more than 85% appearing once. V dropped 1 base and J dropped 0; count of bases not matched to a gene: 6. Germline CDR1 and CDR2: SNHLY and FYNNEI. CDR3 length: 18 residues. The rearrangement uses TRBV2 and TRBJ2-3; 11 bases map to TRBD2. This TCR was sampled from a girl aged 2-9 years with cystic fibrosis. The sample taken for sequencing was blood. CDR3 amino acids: CASSEVKGLAASTDTQYF. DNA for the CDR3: TGTGCCAGCAGTGAAGTCAAGGGACTAGCGGCTAGCACAGATACGCAGTATTTT.